This is a list of T cell receptor beta chains from one sample in a study of blood T cell repertoires in COVID-19. Data came from immunoSEQ multiplex PCR; TCRdb stores just in-frame clones and leaves some out. This sample has some 300,000 clones, with approximately 88% found just once. Sequencing was carried out using peripheral blood. The source of these receptors is a young woman who had recovered from COVID-19. Each CDR3 is given with its conserved first and last residue. Fields, in order: J gene, V gene, D gene, CDR3 protein. A D gene is named only where the DNA matches it firmly.

TRBJ1-5,TRBV28,.,CASSYRGQPQHF
TRBJ2-7,TRBV5-1,.,CASSLAGRGSQYF
TRBJ2-7,TRBV24-1,TRBD1,CATSDATGGHEQYF
TRBJ2-3,TRBV4-3,TRBD2,CASSQDPAGGVATQYF
TRBJ1-3,TRBV18,TRBD1,CASSPSGQPTGNTIYF
TRBJ1-4,TRBV5-6,.,CASSIGGGSANEKLFF
TRBJ1-4,TRBV27,.,CASSFDRYTEKLFF
TRBJ1-2,TRBV11-2,TRBD1,CASSAIRTGAAYGYTF
TRBJ1-4,TRBV6-6,TRBD1,CASSGQGRSEKLFF
TRBJ1-6,TRBV29-1,.,CSVEGQEGSPLHF
TRBJ2-1,TRBV11-2,.,CASSVSLGGVSNEQFF
TRBJ1-1,TRBV5-1,.,CASTRGGFQEYTEAFF
TRBJ2-5,TRBV7-2,TRBD2,CASSHLGGVDGETQYF
TRBJ2-7,TRBV4-3,.,CASSQEAAHAYEQYF